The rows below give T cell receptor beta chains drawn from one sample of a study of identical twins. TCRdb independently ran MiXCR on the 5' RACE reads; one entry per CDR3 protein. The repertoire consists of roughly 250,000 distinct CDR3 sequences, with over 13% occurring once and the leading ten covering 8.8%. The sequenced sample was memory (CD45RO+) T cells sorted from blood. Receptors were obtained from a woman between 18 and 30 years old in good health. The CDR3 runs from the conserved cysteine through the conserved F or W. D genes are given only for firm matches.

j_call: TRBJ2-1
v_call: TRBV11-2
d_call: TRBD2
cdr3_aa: CASSLGRGAYNEQFF

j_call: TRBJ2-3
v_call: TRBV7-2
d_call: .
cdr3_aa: CASSAAGTGGTQYF

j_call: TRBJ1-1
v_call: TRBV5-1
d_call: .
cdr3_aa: CASSFYGEQAGAFF

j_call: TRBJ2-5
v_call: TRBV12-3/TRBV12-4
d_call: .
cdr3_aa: CASSLRGRETQYF

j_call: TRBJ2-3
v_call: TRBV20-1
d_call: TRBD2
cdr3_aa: CSAESGSVRADTQYF

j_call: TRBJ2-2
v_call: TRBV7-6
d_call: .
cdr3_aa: CASSTGLGGELFF

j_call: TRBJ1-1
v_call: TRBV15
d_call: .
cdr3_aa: CATSRGGAGRFF

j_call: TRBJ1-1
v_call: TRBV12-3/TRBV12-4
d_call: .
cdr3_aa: CASSFGPSSEAFF

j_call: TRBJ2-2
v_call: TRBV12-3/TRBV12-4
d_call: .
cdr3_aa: CASSRLQGRTGELFF

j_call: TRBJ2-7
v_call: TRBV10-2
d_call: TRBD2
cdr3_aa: CVSSPLAESSYEQYF

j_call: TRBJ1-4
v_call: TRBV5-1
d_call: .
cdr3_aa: CASSGGTGVATNEKLFF

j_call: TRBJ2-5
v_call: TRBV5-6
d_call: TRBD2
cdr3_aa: CASSLVAGTSFGGTQYF

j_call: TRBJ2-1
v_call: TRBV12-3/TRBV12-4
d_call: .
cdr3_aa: CASRPTIREPNEQFF

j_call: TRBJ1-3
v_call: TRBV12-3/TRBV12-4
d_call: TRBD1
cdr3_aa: CASSNGQGNTIYF

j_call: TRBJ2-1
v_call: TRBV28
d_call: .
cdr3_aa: CASRVLGGLYNEQFF

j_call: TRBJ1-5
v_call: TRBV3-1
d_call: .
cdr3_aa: CASSQGTTQGQPQHF

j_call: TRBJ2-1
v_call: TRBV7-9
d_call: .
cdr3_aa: CASKRVDEQFF

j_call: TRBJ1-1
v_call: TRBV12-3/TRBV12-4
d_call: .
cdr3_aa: CASSLGIGVNTEAFF

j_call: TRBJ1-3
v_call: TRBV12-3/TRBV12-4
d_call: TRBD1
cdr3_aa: CASSAGGAGNTIYF

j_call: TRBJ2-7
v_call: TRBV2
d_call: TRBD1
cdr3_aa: CASSERTGLSEQYF

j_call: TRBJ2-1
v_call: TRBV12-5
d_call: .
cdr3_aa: CASEGTAKYNEQFF

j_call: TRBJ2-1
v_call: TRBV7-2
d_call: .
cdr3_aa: CASSYPSGLGNEQFF

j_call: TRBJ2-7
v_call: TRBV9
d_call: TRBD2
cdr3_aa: CASSVGTSTSYEQYF

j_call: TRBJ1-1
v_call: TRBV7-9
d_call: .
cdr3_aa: CASSLNLGGSVTEAFF

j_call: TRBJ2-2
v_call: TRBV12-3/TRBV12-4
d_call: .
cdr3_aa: CASSPRSGSTGELFF

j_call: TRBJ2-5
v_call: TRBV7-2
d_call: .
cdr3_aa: CASSFQRPGETQYF

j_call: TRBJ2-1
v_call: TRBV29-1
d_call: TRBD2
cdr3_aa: CSGRAGGPANEQFF

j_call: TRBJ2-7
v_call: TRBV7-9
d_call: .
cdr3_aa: CASSPPRGIYEQYF

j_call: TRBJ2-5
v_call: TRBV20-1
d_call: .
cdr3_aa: CSARPMETQYF

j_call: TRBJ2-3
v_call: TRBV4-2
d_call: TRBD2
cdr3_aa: CASSQEGGRFDTQYF

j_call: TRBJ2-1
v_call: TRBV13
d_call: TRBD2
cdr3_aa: CASTRREGRSEQFF

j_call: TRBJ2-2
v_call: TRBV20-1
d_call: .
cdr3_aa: CSTYRRTGELFF

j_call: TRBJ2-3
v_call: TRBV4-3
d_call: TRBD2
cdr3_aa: CASSRSSGSGADTQYF